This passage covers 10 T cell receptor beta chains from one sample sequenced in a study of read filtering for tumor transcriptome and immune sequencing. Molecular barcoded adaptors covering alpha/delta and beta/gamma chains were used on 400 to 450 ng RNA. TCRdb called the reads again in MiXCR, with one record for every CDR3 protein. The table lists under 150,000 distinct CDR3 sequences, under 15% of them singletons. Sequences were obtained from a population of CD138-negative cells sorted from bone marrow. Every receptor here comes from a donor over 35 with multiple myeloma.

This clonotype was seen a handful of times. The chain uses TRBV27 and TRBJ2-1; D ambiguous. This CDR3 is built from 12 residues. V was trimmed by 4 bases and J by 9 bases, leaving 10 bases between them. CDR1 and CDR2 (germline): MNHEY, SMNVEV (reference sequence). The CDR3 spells CASSWAFGEQFF. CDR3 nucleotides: TGTGCCAGCAGTTGGGCATTCGGTGAGCAGTTCTTC.

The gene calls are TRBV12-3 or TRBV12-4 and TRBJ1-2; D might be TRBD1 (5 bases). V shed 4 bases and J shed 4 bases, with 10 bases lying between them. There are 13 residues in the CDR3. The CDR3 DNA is TGTGCCAGCAGTTCAGGGATTCGCTATGGCTACACCTTC. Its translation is CASSSGIRYGYTF.

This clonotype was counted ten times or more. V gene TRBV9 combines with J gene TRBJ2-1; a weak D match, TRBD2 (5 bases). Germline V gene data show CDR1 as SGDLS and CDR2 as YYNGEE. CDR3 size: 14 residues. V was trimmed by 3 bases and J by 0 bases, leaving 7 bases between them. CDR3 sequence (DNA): TGTGCCAGCAGCGGGAGGTACTCCTACAATGAGCAGTTCTTC. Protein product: CASSGRYSYNEQFF. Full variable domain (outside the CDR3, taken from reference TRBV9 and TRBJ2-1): DSGVTQTPKHLITATGQRVTLRCSPRSGDLSVYWYQQSLDQGLQFLIQYYNGEERAKGNILERFSAQQFPDLHSELNLSSLELGDSALYFCASSGRYSYNEQFFGPGTRLTVL.

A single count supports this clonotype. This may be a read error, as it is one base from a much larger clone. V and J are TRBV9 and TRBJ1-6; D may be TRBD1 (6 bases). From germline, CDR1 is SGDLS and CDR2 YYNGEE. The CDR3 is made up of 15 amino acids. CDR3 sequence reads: CASSTGSSYNSPLRF. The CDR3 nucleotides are TGTGCCAGCAGCACAGGGAGCTCCTATAATTCACCCCTCCGCTTT. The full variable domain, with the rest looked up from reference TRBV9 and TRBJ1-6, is DSGVTQTPKHLITATGQRVTLRCSPRSGDLSVYWYQQSLDQGLQFLIQYYNGEERAKGNILERFSAQQFPDLHSELNLSSLELGDSALYFCASSTGSSYNSPLRFGNGTRLTVT.

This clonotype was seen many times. The CDR3 spells CASSSFGLAGGDTQYF. The DNA of the CDR3 is TGTGCCAGCAGTTCCTTTGGACTAGCGGGAGGAGATACGCAGTATTTT. The V and J genes are TRBV6-2 or TRBV6-3 and TRBJ2-3; TRBD2 aligns across 14 bases. The CDR3 has 16 amino acids. CDR1 and CDR2 from the germline V gene are MNHEY and SVGEGT. The V and J ends lost 4 bases and 5 bases, in that order; junction bases with no gene match: 5.

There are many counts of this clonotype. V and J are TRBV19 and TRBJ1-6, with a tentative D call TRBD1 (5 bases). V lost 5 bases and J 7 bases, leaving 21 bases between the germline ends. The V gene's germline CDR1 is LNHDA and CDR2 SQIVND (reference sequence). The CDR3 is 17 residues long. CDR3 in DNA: TGTGCCAGTAGTCCAACGCCGAACAGGAGCTCAAATTCACCCCTCCACTTT. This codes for CASSPTPNRSSNSPLHF.

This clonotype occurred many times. The CDR3 protein is CASSVVPNTEAFF. The CDR3 DNA reads as TGTGCCAGCAGCGTCGTCCCGAACACTGAAGCTTTCTTT. The V call is TRBV6-1, the J call TRBJ1-1; no reliable D call. Germline CDR1 MNHNS, CDR2 SASEGT. Trimming pared 6 bases from V and 1 base from J, leaving 9 bases between. The CDR3 spans 13 residues.

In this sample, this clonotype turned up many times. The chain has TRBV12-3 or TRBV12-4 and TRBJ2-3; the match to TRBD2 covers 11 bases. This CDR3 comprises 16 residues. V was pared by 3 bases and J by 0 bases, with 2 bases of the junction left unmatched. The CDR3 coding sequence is TGTGCCAGCAGTTTTAGACTAGCGGGGAGCACAGATACGCAGTATTTT. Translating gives CASSFRLAGSTDTQYF.

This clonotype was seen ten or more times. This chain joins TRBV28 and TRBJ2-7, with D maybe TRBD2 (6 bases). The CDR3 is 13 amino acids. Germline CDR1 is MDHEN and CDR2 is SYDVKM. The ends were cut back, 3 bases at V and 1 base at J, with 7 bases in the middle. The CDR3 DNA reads TGTGCCAGCAGTTTCCTAGCGTCCTACGAGCAGTACTTC. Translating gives CASSFLASYEQYF.

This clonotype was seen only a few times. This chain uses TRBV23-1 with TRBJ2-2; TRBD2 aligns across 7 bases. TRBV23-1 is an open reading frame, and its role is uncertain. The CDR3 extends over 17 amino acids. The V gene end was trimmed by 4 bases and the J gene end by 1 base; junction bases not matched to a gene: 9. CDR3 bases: TGCGCCAGCAGTCCTCTCCGGGGGAGGGTGAACACCGGGGAGCTGTTTTTT. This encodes CASSPLRGRVNTGELFF.